Each of the 5 T cell receptor beta chains below was sequenced from the same sample in a study of regulatory T cells in long-lasting Graves disease. Specified time point: persistent/refractory GD, antithyroid drugs over 5 years with positive TRAb. PBMC-derived RNA was used for the TCR library. Investigators prepared the TCR beta libraries by applying iRepertoire HTBI primers and Arm-PCR of CDR3 regions. TCRdb redid the calling of the multiplex PCR reads with MiXCR, one entry per CDR3 protein. This sample has over 650,000 distinct CDR3 sequences, with about 32% found just once. Sequences were derived from peripheral blood mononuclear cells (PBMCs), sampled when the disease was refractory, from a patient treated with antithyroid drugs. The receptors shown here come from a female donor with Graves disease.

The chain combines TRBV6-1 with TRBJ1-3; unclear D gene. Germline V lookup: CDR1 MNHNS, CDR2 SASEGT. The CDR3 has 16 amino acids. V was clipped by 1 base and J by 4 bases, with 14 bases between them. CDR3 bases: TGTGCCAGCAGTGAAGGGGAATGGTATTACGGAAACACCATATATTTT. This codes for CASSEGEWYYGNTIYF.

This clonotype occurred a few times. The chain carries TRBV20-1 and TRBJ1-5, with a possible D match to TRBD1 (6 bases). Trimming cost V 4 bases and J 4 bases, with 8 bases left between them. The germline V gene encodes CDR1 DFQATT and CDR2 SNEGSKA (reference sequence). This CDR3 region has 12 residues. CDR3 amino acids: CSATQGNQPQHF. The CDR3, as DNA: TGCAGTGCTACGCAGGGGAATCAGCCCCAGCATTTT.

This clonotype occurred many times. This chain joins TRBV6-1 and TRBJ1-2; 7 nucleotides align to TRBD1. Germline V gives CDR1 MNHNS, CDR2 SASEGT. CDR3 length: 15 residues. The V and J ends lost 2 bases and 6 bases, in that order; junction bases with no gene match: 9. CDR3 region: CASSEQGGPLHGYTF. DNA of the CDR3: TGTGCCAGCAGTGAACAAGGGGGCCCTTTGCATGGCTACACCTTC.

In this sample, this clonotype turned up a few times. The chain has TRBV28 and TRBJ1-5; D might be TRBD1 (6 bases). This CDR3 has 15 residues. Germline V lookup: CDR1 MDHEN, CDR2 SYDVKM. V was clipped by 2 bases and J by 1 base, with 9 bases between them. Here the CDR3 reads CASSLMGASNQPQHF. The CDR3 region has the DNA TGTGCCAGCAGTTTAATGGGGGCGAGCAATCAGCCCCAGCATTTT.

This clonotype was observed at least ten times. J is TRBJ2-7 and V is TRBV5-1; 9 bases agree with TRBD2. Trimming cost V 1 base and J 1 base; bases outside gene matches: 3. CDR1 and CDR2 (germline): SGHRS, YFSETQ. The CDR3 totals 15 residues. For the CDR3, the DNA is TGCGCCAGCAGCTTGTGGCTAGCGGGATCCTACGAGCAGTACTTC. Its translation: CASSLWLAGSYEQYF.